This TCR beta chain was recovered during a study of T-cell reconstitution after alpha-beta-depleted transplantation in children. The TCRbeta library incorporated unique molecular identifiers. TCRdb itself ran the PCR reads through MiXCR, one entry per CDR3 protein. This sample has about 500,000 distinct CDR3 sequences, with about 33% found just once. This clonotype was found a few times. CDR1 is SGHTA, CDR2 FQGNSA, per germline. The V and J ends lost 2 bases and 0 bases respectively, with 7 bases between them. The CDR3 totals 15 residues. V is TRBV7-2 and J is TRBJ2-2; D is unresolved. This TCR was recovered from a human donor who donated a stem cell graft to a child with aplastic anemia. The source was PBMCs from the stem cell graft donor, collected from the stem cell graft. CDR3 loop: CASSLYHTNTGELFF. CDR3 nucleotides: TGTGCCAGCAGCTTATACCACACGAACACCGGGGAGCTGTTTTTT.